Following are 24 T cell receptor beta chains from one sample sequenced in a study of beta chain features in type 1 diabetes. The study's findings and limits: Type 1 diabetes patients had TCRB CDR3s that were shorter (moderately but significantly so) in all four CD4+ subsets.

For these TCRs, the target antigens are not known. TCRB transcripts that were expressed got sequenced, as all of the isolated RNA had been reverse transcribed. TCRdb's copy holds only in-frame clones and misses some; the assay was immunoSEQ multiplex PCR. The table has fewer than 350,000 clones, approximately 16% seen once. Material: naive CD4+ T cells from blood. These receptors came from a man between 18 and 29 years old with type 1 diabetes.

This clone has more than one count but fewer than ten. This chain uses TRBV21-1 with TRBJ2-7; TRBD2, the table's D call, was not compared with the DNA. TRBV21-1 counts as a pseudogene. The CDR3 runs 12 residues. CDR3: CASRSETYEQYF. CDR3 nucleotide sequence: TGTGCCAGCAGGTCGGAGACCTACGAGCAGTACTTC.

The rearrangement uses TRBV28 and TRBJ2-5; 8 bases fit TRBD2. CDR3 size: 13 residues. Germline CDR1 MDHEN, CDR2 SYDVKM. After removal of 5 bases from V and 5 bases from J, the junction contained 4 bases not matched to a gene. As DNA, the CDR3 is TGTGCCAGCAGTGGCGGGGGGCCGGAGACCCAGTACTTC. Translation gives CASSGGGPETQYF.

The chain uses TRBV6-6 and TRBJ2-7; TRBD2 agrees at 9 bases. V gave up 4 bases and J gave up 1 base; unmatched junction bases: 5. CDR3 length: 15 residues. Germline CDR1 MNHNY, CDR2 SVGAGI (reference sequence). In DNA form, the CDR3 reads TGTGCCAGCAGTTCCCAGCGGGGGGAGTCCTACGAGCAGTACTTC. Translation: CASSSQRGESYEQYF.

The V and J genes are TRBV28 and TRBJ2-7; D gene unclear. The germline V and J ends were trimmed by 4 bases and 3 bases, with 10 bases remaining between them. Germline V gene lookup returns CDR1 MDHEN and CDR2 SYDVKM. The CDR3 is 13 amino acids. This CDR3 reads CASSSPGFYEQYF. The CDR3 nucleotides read TGTGCCAGCAGTTCCCCAGGCTTCTACGAGCAGTACTTC.

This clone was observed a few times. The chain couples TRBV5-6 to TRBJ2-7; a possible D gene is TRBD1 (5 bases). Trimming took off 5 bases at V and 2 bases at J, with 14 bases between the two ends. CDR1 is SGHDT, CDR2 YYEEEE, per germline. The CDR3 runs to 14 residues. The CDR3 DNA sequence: TGTGCCAGCAGTAGGACACCCTTGGCCTACGAGCAGTACTTC. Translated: CASSRTPLAYEQYF.

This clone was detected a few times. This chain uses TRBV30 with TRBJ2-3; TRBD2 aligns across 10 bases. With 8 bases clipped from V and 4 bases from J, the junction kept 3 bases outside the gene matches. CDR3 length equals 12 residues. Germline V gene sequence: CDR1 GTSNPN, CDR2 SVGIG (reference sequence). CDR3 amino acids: CALAGVSDTQYF. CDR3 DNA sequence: TGTGCCCTAGCGGGGGTGTCAGATACGCAGTATTTT. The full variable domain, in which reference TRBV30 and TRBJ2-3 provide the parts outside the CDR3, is SQTIHQWPATLVQPVGSPLSLECTVEGTSNPNLYWYRQAAGRGLQLLFYSVGIGQISSEVPQNLSASRPQDRQFILSSKKLLLSDSGFYLCALAGVSDTQYFGPGTRLTVL.

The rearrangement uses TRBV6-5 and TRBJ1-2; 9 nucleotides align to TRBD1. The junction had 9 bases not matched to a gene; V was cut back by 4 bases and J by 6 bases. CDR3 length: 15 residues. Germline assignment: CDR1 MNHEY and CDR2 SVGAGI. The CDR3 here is CASSFQGTGRNGYTF. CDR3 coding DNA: TGTGCCAGCAGTTTCCAAGGGACAGGGAGGAATGGCTACACCTTC.

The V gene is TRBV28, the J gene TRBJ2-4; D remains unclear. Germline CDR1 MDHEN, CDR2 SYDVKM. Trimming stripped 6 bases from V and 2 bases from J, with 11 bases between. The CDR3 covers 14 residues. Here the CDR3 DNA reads TGTGCCAGCAGGTTTGGGCAACCCAAAAACATTCAGTACTTC. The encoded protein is CASRFGQPKNIQYF. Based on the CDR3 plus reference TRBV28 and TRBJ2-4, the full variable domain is DVKVTQSSRYLVKRTGEKVFLECVQDMDHENMFWYRQDPGLGLRLIYFSYDVKMKEKGDIPEGYSVSREKKERFSLILESASTNQTSMYLCASRFGQPKNIQYFGAGTRLSVL.

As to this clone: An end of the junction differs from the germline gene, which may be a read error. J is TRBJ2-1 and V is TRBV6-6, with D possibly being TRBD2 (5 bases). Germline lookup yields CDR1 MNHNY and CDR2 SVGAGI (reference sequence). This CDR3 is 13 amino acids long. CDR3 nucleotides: TGTGCCAGCAGTAACTCTATACTAGGGGAGCAGTTCTTC. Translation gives CASSNSILGEQFF.

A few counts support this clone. The CDR3 protein is CASSESEQWRQGSYGYTF. The CDR3 bases are TGTGCCAGCAGTGAATCGGAGCAATGGAGACAGGGATCCTATGGCTACACCTTC. The J gene is TRBJ1-2, the V gene TRBV25-1, with 7 bases that match TRBD1. CDR1 MGHDK and CDR2 SYGVNS come from the germline V gene. Trimming at V came to 1 base and at J to 4 bases, leaving 15 bases not matched to a gene. This CDR3 has 18 amino acids.

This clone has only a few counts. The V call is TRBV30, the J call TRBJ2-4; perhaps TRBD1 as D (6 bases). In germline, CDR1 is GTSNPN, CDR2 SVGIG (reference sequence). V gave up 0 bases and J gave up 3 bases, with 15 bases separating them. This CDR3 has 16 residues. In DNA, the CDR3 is TGTGCCTGGAGTGTTTTTGGGGGCTGGGTCAAAAACATTCAGTACTTC. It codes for CAWSVFGGWVKNIQYF.

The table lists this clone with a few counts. DNA for the CDR3: TGTGCCAGCAGCCCCTCGGGACTAGCGGGCTTCTACGAGCAGTACTTC. Its translation: CASSPSGLAGFYEQYF. This chain connects TRBV7-9 to TRBJ2-7; TRBD2 matches 12 bases. The germline V gene has CDR1 SEHNR and CDR2 FQNEAQ (reference sequence). V gave up 5 bases and J gave up 3 bases; unmatched junction bases: 8. The CDR3 contains 16 residues.

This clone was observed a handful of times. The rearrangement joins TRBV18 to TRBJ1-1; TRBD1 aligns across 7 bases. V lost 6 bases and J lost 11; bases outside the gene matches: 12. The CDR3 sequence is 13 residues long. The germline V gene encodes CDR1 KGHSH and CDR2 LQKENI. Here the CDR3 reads CASSPERTGFAFF. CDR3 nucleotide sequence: TGTGCCAGCTCCCCTGAAAGGACAGGATTCGCTTTCTTT. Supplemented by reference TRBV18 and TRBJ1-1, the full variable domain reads NAGVMQNPRHLVRRRGQEARLRCSPMKGHSHVYWYRQLPEEGLKFMVYLQKENIIDESGMPKERFSAEFPKEGPSILRIQQVVRGDSAAYFCASSPERTGFAFFGQGTRLTVV.

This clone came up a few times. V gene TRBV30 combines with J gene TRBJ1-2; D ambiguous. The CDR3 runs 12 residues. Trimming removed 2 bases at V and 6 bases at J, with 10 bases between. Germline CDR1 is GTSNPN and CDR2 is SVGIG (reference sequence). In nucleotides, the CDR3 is TGTGCCTGGAGTCTACAGACCAATGGCTACACCTTC. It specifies CAWSLQTNGYTF.

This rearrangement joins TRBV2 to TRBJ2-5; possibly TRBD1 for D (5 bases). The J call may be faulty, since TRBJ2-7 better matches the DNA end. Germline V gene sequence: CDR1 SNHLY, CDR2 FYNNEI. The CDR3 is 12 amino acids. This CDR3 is CASRGPEYEQYF. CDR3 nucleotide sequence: TGTGCCAGCAGGGGGCCGGAGTACGAGCAGTACTTC.

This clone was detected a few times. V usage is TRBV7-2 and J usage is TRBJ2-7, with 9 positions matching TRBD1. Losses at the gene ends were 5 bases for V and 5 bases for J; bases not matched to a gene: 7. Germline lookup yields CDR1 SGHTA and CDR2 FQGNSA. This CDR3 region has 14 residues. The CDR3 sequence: CASSRRTGEHEQYF. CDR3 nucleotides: TGTGCCAGCAGCCGGCGGACAGGGGAACACGAGCAGTACTTC.

CDR3 DNA: TGTGCCAGCAGTTACGACAGGAGGGGGCTAAACTATGGCTACACCTTC. Translating gives CASSYDRRGLNYGYTF. The chain is built from TRBV6-5 and TRBJ1-2, with 7 bases lining up with TRBD1. The length of the CDR3 is 16 residues. V dropped 2 bases and J dropped 2; count of bases not matched to a gene: 8. Germline loops: CDR1 MNHEY, CDR2 SVGAGI.

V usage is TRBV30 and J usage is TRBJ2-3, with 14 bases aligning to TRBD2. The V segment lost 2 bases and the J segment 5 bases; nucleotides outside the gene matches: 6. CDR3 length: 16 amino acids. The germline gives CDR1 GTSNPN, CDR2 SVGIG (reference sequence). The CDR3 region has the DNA TGTGCCTGGAGTAGGGGACTAGCGGGAGTAGAAGATACGCAGTATTTT. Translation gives CAWSRGLAGVEDTQYF.

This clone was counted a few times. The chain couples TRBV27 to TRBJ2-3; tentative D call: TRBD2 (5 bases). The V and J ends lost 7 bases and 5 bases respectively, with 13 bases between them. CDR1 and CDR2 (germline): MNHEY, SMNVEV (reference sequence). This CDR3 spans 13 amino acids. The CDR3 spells CASKLEGRDTQYF. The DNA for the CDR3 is TGTGCCAGCAAGCTAGAGGGCCGAGATACGCAGTATTTT.

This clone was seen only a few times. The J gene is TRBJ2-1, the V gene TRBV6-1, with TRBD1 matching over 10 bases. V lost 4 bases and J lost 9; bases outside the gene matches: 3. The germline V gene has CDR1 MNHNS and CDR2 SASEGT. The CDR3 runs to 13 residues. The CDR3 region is CASSVTGGLEQFF. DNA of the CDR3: TGTGCCAGCAGTGTGACAGGGGGCCTTGAGCAGTTCTTC.

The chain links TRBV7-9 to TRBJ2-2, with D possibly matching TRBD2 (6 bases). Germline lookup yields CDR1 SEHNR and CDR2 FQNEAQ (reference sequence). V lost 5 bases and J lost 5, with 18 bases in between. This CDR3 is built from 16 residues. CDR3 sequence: CASSPRRIAGTGELFF. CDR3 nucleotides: TGTGCCAGCAGCCCACGAAGGATCGCGGGGACCGGGGAGCTGTTTTTT.

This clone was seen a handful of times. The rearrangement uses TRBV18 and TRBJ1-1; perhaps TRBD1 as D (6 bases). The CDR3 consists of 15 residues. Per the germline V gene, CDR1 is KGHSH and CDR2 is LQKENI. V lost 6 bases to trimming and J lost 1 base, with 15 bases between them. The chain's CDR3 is CASSLTGPTNTEAFF. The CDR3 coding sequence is TGTGCCAGCTCGCTTACAGGGCCGACGAACACTGAAGCTTTCTTT. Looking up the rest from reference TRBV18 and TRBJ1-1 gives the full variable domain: NAGVMQNPRHLVRRRGQEARLRCSPMKGHSHVYWYRQLPEEGLKFMVYLQKENIIDESGMPKERFSAEFPKEGPSILRIQQVVRGDSAAYFCASSLTGPTNTEAFFGQGTRLTVV.

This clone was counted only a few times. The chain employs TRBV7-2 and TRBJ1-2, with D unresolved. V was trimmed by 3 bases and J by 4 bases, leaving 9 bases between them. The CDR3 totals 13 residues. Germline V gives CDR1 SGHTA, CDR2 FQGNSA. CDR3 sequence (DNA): TGTGCCAGCAGCTTCCAAGTACTCTATGGCTACACCTTC. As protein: CASSFQVLYGYTF.

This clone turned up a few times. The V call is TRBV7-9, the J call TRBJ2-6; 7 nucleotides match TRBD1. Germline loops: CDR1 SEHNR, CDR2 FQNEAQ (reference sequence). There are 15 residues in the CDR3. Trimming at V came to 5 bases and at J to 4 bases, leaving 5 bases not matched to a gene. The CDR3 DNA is TGTGCCAGCAGCGTAGGGACAGCCGGGGCCAACGTCCTGACTTTC. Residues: CASSVGTAGANVLTF.